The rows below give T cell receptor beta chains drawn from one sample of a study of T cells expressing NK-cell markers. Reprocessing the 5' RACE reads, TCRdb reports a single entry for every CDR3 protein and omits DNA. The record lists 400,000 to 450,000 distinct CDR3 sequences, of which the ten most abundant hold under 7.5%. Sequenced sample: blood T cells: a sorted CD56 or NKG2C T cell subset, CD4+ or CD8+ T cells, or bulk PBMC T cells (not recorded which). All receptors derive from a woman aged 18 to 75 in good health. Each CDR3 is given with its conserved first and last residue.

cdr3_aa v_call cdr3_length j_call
CATLPGGGKAGNYNEQFF TRBV24-1 18 TRBJ2-1
CASSYLPAGSYNEQFF TRBV6-5 16 TRBJ2-1
CASSQVAGRALTGELFF TRBV14 17 TRBJ2-2
CASRPDINNEQFF TRBV5-6 13 TRBJ2-1
CSVARQGVRAEAFF TRBV29-1 14 TRBJ1-1
CASSQDRNTDTQYF TRBV4-1 14 TRBJ2-3
CASSEGRGGYNEQFF TRBV12-3/TRBV12-4 15 TRBJ2-1
CSALKAYQETQYF TRBV29-1 13 TRBJ2-5
CRPQSSGRALNTQYF TRBV20-1 15 TRBJ2-3
CASRRPLYGYTF TRBV12-3/TRBV12-4 12 TRBJ1-2